The 26 T cell receptor beta chains below were found in one sample sequenced in a study of shared clonotypes between healthy human individuals. TCRdb's copy holds only in-frame clones and misses some; the assay was immunoSEQ multiplex PCR. The sample has hundreds of thousands of clones, about 78% seen once. The sample taken for sequencing was memory CD4+ T cells sorted from blood. Sample subset: CD45RA-negative fraction. These TCRs come from a woman aged 25-40 years in good health.

The table lists this clone with a count of one. The chain uses TRBV27 and TRBJ2-1, with D perhaps matching TRBD1 (5 bases). Trimming took 2 bases from V and 6 from J, leaving 8 bases between them. This CDR3 has 13 residues. CDR1 is MNHEY and CDR2 is SMNVEV in the germline V gene (reference sequence). CDR3 DNA sequence: TGTGCCAGCAGTTTAAGACAGAGCAATGAGCAGTTCTTC. This sequence encodes CASSLRQSNEQFF.

Worth noting for this clone: Different DNA sequences within this sample yield the same CDR3. The CDR3 here is CASSLLTDYEQYF. The CDR3 nucleotides read TGTGCCAGCAGCTTGTTGACTGACTACGAGCAGTACTTC. The rearrangement joins TRBV7-9 to TRBJ2-5; D remains unclear. The DNA matches TRBJ2-7 better at its end, which makes the J call doubtful. Germline loops: CDR1 SEHNR, CDR2 FQNEAQ (reference sequence). This CDR3 comprises 13 residues.

The chain uses TRBV5-1 and TRBJ2-5; 13 bases map to TRBD2. The germline V gene encodes CDR1 SGHRS and CDR2 YFSETQ. V dropped 0 bases and J dropped 5; count of bases not matched to a gene: 4. The CDR3 consists of 16 residues. The CDR3 nucleotides read TGCGCCAGCAGCTTGGGACTAGCGGGAGGTAGTGAGACCCAGTACTTC. Its translation: CASSLGLAGGSETQYF.

Comment on this clone: One end of the junction does not line up with germline, which may come from a read error. The identical CDR3 is also encoded by other nucleotide sequences in the sample. J is TRBJ2-2 and V is TRBV28, with 8 bases that match TRBD2. The CDR3 has 17 residues. Germline loops: CDR1 MDHEN, CDR2 SYDVKM. The CDR3 DNA is TGTGCCAGCATAGGGGCAATGGCGGGAGGAGAAACCGGGGAGTTGTTTTTT. Amino acid sequence: CASIGAMAGGETGELFF.

The V and J genes are TRBV15 and TRBJ1-1; D is ambiguous. Per the germline V gene, CDR1 is LNHNV and CDR2 is YYDKDF (reference sequence). V lost 7 bases and J lost 1, with 10 bases in between. CDR3 length: 13 residues. CDR3 coding DNA: TGTGCCACCACCCTTGTAGGGAACACTGAAGCTTTCTTT. Amino acids: CATTLVGNTEAFF.

This clone was seen at least ten times. The J gene is TRBJ1-1, the V gene TRBV6-4; the match to TRBD1 covers 7 bases. Germline V CDR1 and CDR2: MRHNA, SNTAGT. J gave up 1 base and V 8 bases, and 4 bases lay outside the gene matches. The CDR3 contains 13 residues. CDR3 sequence reads: CASSGTENTEAFF. CDR3 sequence (DNA): TGTGCCAGCTCCGGGACAGAGAACACTGAAGCTTTCTTT.

The chain combines TRBV6-1 with TRBJ1-1; D uncertain. The CDR3 covers 11 residues. Deletions cut 6 bases from V and 0 bases from J, with 2 bases between. Per the germline V gene, CDR1 is MNHNS and CDR2 is SASEGT. This CDR3 reads CASRMNTEAFF. CDR3 bases: TGTGCCAGCAGGATGAACACTGAAGCTTTCTTT.

The V gene is TRBV6-1, the J gene TRBJ1-4; 9 bases align to TRBD1. Germline lookup yields CDR1 MNHNS and CDR2 SASEGT. CDR3 length: 15 residues. After removal of 4 bases from V and 8 bases from J, the junction contained 8 bases not matched to a gene. The CDR3 coding sequence is TGTGCCAGCAGTGTAACCGGGACAGGGAAGGAAAAACTGTTTTTT. Encoded protein: CASSVTGTGKEKLFF.

J is TRBJ1-1 and V is TRBV7-3; 9 bases fit TRBD1. Per germline, CDR1 SGHTA and CDR2 FQGTGA. There are 16 residues in the CDR3. Trimming removed 5 bases from V and 4 bases from J; junction bases left unmatched: 11. Here the CDR3 reads CASSQNPTGGRTEAFF. The DNA for the CDR3 is TGTGCCAGCAGCCAAAACCCGACAGGGGGACGCACTGAAGCTTTCTTT.

There are a few counts of this clone. This rearrangement joins TRBV18 to TRBJ2-5; 8 bases are a match to TRBD1. The CDR3 is 18 amino acids. J gave up 3 bases and V 0 bases, and 12 bases lay outside the gene matches. CDR1 is KGHSH and CDR2 is LQKENI in the germline V gene. CDR3 nucleotide sequence: TGTGCCAGCTCACCACCGGGGTCATGGGCAGGGGGCGAAGAGACCCAGTACTTC. Its protein product is CASSPPGSWAGGEETQYF.

The rearrangement links TRBV18 to TRBJ2-1; 7 positions match TRBD1. CDR1 is KGHSH and CDR2 is LQKENI in the germline V gene. Germline trimming cut 5 bases from V and 0 bases from J; bases unmatched to any gene: 4. The CDR3 runs to 15 residues. CDR3 bases: TGTGCCAGCTCAAACAGGGGCAGCTCCTACAATGAGCAGTTCTTC. Translating it yields CASSNRGSSYNEQFF. The full variable domain, with the rest looked up from reference TRBV18 and TRBJ2-1, is NAGVMQNPRHLVRRRGQEARLRCSPMKGHSHVYWYRQLPEEGLKFMVYLQKENIIDESGMPKERFSAEFPKEGPSILRIQQVVRGDSAAYFCASSNRGSSYNEQFFGPGTRLTVL.

This sequence joins TRBV19 and TRBJ1-1; D is unclear. Germline V gene lookup returns CDR1 LNHDA and CDR2 SQIVND (reference sequence). Trimming took off 0 bases at V and 2 bases at J, with 7 bases between the two ends. The CDR3 covers 14 residues. CDR3 nucleotide sequence: TGTGCCAGTAGTATAGAGTTGGGTAACACTGAAGCTTTCTTT. This encodes CASSIELGNTEAFF. The variable domain in full, with the rest retrieved from reference TRBV19 and TRBJ1-1, is DGGITQSPKYLFRKEGQNVTLSCEQNLNHDAMYWYRQDPGQGLRLIYYSQIVNDFQKGDIAEGYSVSREKKESFPLTVTSAQKNPTAFYLCASSIELGNTEAFFGQGTRLTVV.

This chain uses TRBV5-1 with TRBJ2-3; D gene unclear. CDR1 is SGHRS and CDR2 is YFSETQ in the germline V gene. The CDR3 runs to 17 residues. Deletions cut 1 base from V and 0 bases from J, with 15 bases between. The CDR3 reads CASSLIPLPASTDTQYF. CDR3 nucleotide sequence: TGCGCCAGCAGCTTGATCCCCCTACCTGCTAGCACAGATACGCAGTATTTT.

The chain joins TRBV28 to TRBJ1-4, with 8 bases aligning to TRBD1. V was pared by 6 bases and J by 8 bases, with 8 bases of the junction left unmatched. The CDR3 has 14 amino acids. Germline V CDR1 and CDR2: MDHEN, SYDVKM. The CDR3 loop reads CASRGQGPGEKLFF. The CDR3 coding sequence is TGTGCCAGCAGAGGACAGGGACCAGGCGAAAAACTGTTTTTT.

The V gene is TRBV6-4, the J gene TRBJ2-1; TRBD2 agrees at 15 bases. V shed 3 bases and J 7 bases; nucleotides not matched to a gene: 4. This CDR3 has 16 residues. The germline CDR1 and CDR2 sequences are MRHNA and SNTAGT. CDR3 coding DNA: TGTGCCAGCAGTGATCAAGGACTAGCGGGAGGGAATGAGCAGTTCTTC. This encodes CASSDQGLAGGNEQFF.

At least ten counts were recorded for this clone. The genes are TRBV7-9 and TRBJ2-1; D is perhaps TRBD1 (6 bases). The CDR3 is 13 residues long. CDR1 and CDR2 from the germline V gene are SEHNR and FQNEAQ (reference sequence). V dropped 4 bases and J dropped 11 bases, with 15 bases sitting between them. The CDR3 nucleotides read TGTGCCAGCAGCTCACTATGGACAGAGCAGCAGTTCTTC. Its translation: CASSSLWTEQQFF. Based on the CDR3 plus reference TRBV7-9 and TRBJ2-1, the full variable domain is DTGVSQNPRHKITKRGQNVTFRCDPISEHNRLYWYRQTLGQGPEFLTYFQNEAQLEKSRLLSDRFSAERPKGSFSTLEIQRTEQGDSAMYLCASSSLWTEQQFFGPGTRLTVL.

The rearrangement links TRBV6-1 to TRBJ1-5, with D possibly TRBD1 on 6 matching bases. This CDR3 region has 15 residues. V lost 7 bases to trimming and J lost 5 bases, with 18 bases between them. Germline CDR1 MNHNS, CDR2 SASEGT. CDR3 amino acids: CASIVQRDTYQPQHF. The CDR3, as DNA: TGTGCCAGCATAGTCCAGCGGGACACCTATCAGCCCCAGCATTTT.

The gene calls are TRBV19 and TRBJ2-1; tentative D call: TRBD2 (6 bases). The CDR3 covers 15 residues. The germline gives CDR1 LNHDA, CDR2 SQIVND (reference sequence). The V gene lost 7 bases and the J gene lost 8 bases, with 21 bases spanning the gap. In DNA, the CDR3 is TGTGCCAGTATCGATAGCGGACGCCGGCGGGATGAGCAGTTCTTC. Its translation: CASIDSGRRRDEQFF.

The chain recombines TRBV5-6 with TRBJ2-7, with TRBD2 matching 12 bases. With V trimmed by 1 base and J by 5 bases, 7 bases remained unmatched. CDR1 is SGHDT, CDR2 YYEEEE, per germline. The CDR3 extends over 16 amino acids. CDR3 DNA: TGTGCCAGCAGCTTGACCCTAGCGGGAGGGTCCGACGAGCAGTACTTC. Amino acids: CASSLTLAGGSDEQYF.

There are a few counts of this clone. The rearrangement joins TRBV28 to TRBJ2-1, with D tentatively TRBD2 (6 bases). Germline CDR1 and CDR2: MDHEN and SYDVKM. Between the trimmed V and J ends, which lost 4 bases and 1 base, there was a span of 14 bases. The CDR3 contains 16 residues. CDR3 in amino acids: CASSSKRAASYNEQFF. The CDR3 DNA is TGTGCCAGCAGTTCTAAGCGGGCAGCGTCCTACAATGAGCAGTTCTTC.

The genes are TRBV4-2 and TRBJ2-1, with TRBD1 identical over 7 bases. The J segment lost 8 bases and the V segment lost 6 bases, leaving 13 bases of the junction unmatched. Germline V gives CDR1 LGHNA, CDR2 YNFKEQ. The CDR3 covers 15 residues. CDR3 coding DNA: TGTGCCAGCAGGCCACTCCAGACAGGGAGCGATGAGCAGTTCTTC. Translation gives CASRPLQTGSDEQFF.

V is TRBV11-2 and J is TRBJ2-7; tentatively, D is TRBD2 (5 bases). V shed 2 bases and J shed 2 bases, with 25 bases lying between them. This CDR3 is built from 19 residues. Germline V lookup: CDR1 SGHAT, CDR2 FQNNGV. This CDR3 is CASSLNIGEYGGKTYEQYF. CDR3 bases: TGTGCCAGCAGCTTAAATATCGGAGAGTATGGAGGAAAAACCTACGAGCAGTACTTC.

This clone was recorded at least ten times. The chain joins TRBV11-2 to TRBJ2-5; TRBD1 aligns across 12 bases. Losses at the gene ends were 7 bases for V and 14 bases for J; bases not matched to a gene: 14. Germline loops: CDR1 SGHAT, CDR2 FQNNGV. The CDR3 totals 14 residues. The CDR3 region has the DNA TGTGCCAGCACCGCCCCGGGACAGGGGGCGCCCCTCTACTTC. As protein: CASTAPGQGAPLYF.

V usage is TRBV30 and J usage is TRBJ2-2, with D maybe TRBD2 (5 bases). The germline V gene encodes CDR1 GTSNPN and CDR2 SVGIG (reference sequence). CDR3 size: 13 residues. V was cut by 3 bases and J by 4 bases, with 9 bases left in between. The CDR3 protein is CAWRIGLTGELFF. CDR3 DNA: TGTGCCTGGAGGATAGGACTCACCGGGGAGCTGTTTTTT.

The DNA for the CDR3 is TGTGCCAGCAGAGTAGGGAGCTCTGGAAACACCATATATTTT. Its translation is CASRVGSSGNTIYF. V and J are TRBV28 and TRBJ1-3; no firm D call. The CDR3 spans 14 residues. CDR1 is MDHEN, CDR2 SYDVKM, per germline. Deletions cut 6 bases from V and 0 bases from J, with 9 bases between.

The J gene is TRBJ1-5, the V gene TRBV19; D is uncertain. Per the germline V gene, CDR1 is LNHDA and CDR2 is SQIVND (reference sequence). V lost 1 base and J 6 bases, leaving 10 bases between the germline ends. The CDR3 runs 14 residues. The DNA for the CDR3 is TGTGCCAGTAGTATAGCACAAAAGGGTCAGCCCCAGCATTTT. Its protein is CASSIAQKGQPQHF.